This T cell receptor (beta chain) was recovered during a study of blood T cell repertoires in COVID-19. Study-level information: The origin of the acute and convalescent COVID-19 samples was the United States, Italy and Spain. PBMCs, B-cell-depleted T cells, or T cells provided the cDNA or gDNA that made up the material.

Study processing details: Nucleated cell number was recorded as an estimate derived from reference gene primer amplification. The method was immunoSEQ multiplex PCR; TCRdb's version includes in-frame clones alone and lacks a portion of them. Clonal size and the V and J genes are those of that table, whereas D and trimming came from the DNA. Among 220,000 or so clones listed, roughly 79% were seen once. In this sample, this clone turned up a few times. CDR3 length: 17 amino acids. After removal of 3 bases from V and 7 bases from J, the junction contained 13 bases not matched to a gene. CDR1 and CDR2 (germline): LNHDA, SQIVND (reference sequence).

This clonotype was obtained from a woman at least 80 years old with acute or convalescent COVID-19. The V and J genes are TRBV19 and TRBJ1-2, with 11 bases lining up with TRBD1. Sequences were obtained from peripheral blood. CDR3 sequence (DNA): TGTGCCAGTAGTATGGGGGACAGGGGGAAACTTGGACGTGGCTACACCTTC. Its translation is CASSMGDRGKLGRGYTF.